The T cell receptor beta chain under discussion was sequenced for a study of Ad26.COV2.S vaccination and SARS-CoV-2 variants (dated by TCRdb to the early 2020s). About the study as a whole: Vaccine-arm donors were drawn from COV1001, a multicentre, randomized, double-blind, placebo-controlled phase I-IIa trial of Ad26.COV2.S in healthy adults. Throughout the experiments and outcome assessment, investigators stayed blinded to trial group allocation. Sequencing of the TCRbeta repertoire served to evaluate the specificity and breadth of SARS-CoV-2-reactive T cell receptors following Ad26.COV2.S vaccination. Ad26.COV2.S was administered intramuscularly at 5 x 10^10 or 1 x 10^11 viral particles, either as a single shot or as two shots given 56 days apart. A total of approximately 30 samples were included in the TCR-sequenced set, comprising about 20 Ad26.COV2.S vaccine recipients, 5 placebo recipients and 8 SARS-CoV-2 convalescent individuals. Trial participants were randomized into five groups of five, in which low-dose or high-dose Ad26.COV2.S was given once or twice, or placebo was given on both occasions.

Results the study describes overall, beyond this receptor: After vaccination, spike-specific CD8+ and CD4+ T cell responses were reported to show substantial breadth. Vaccine and placebo recipients had comparable non-spike TCR breadth, which fits with the vaccine containing only spike. The study was not powered for comparison of responses between vaccine doses or regimens. The authors noted that the TCR breadth and depth analyses may have underestimated total T cell responses. Spike-specific TCR breadth was higher in Ad26.COV2.S recipients than in placebo recipients (P = 0.0014).

With regard to this clone: Its cognate antigen has yet to be identified. Base qualities are not recorded, but no much larger clone differs from it by a single base.

The immunoSEQ Assay was the method used to sequence TCRbeta CDR3 regions. After extraction, genomic DNA underwent amplification by bias-controlled multiplex PCR, followed by high-throughput sequencing. Under the source paper's analysis protocol: To quantify the absolute abundance of each unique TCRbeta CDR3 region, sequences were collapsed and filtered. T cell fraction was estimated by normalization of TCRbeta template counts to usable DNA, with usable DNA being measured through amplification of reference genes present in all nucleated cells. Repertoire TCRs were annotated as SARS-CoV-2-specific when V gene, CDR3 amino acid sequence and J gene were exactly matched to a known reactive TCR set. MIRA supplied the reference SARS-CoV-2 TCR set, which was filtered for enrichment in COVID-19-positive ImmuneCODE repertoires so that public or cross-reactive TCRs were removed. Drawing on the MIRA antigens, annotated TCRs were analysed further at the level of specific ORF or position within ORF. Breadth was defined as annotated unique rearrangements over total unique productive rearrangements; depth was the summed frequency of those rearrangements. Group comparisons of TCR breadth used two-sided Wilcoxon rank-sum tests. TCRdb carries this immuneACCESS record with in-frame sequences only. Its versions omit some clonotypes, under half of them owing to an unresolved V gene in the studies checked, with the rest unexplained. V, J and clone size reflect that table, while D and trimming were determined from the DNA. The sample table contains some 330,000 clones; only one count was recorded for roughly 90% of them. The ten largest account for 4.5% to 5.5% of the sample.

CDR3 length: 12 amino acids, cysteine to phenylalanine. CDR3 DNA only is kept here, 36 bases in frame from base 1. As encoded in the germline V gene, CDR1 is SNHLY while CDR2 is FYNNEI. Germline trimming amounts to 10 bases on V and 3 bases on J, with 5 as the count of junction bases outside the gene matches. The treatment or condition label corresponds to: 15 to 20 received Ad26.COV2.S at low or high dose, single or two shots; about 5 received placebo; per-sample allocation not given. Repertoires of vaccine and placebo recipients were sequenced from samples taken on day 63 after the first injection. Cohort 1b enrolled 25 adults aged 18-55 years at a single site in Boston, USA, between 29 July and 7 August 2020. Ad26.COV2.S consisted of a replication-incompetent adenovirus type 26 vector by which a prefusion-stabilized SARS-CoV-2 spike protein from the original Wuhan strain was expressed.

Sequences were derived from peripheral blood, sampled in a trial of Ad26.COV2.S vaccine versus placebo. In this chain, TRBV2 is recombined with TRBJ1-1, with 7 junctional bases fitting TRBD1. The receptor comes from a person aged 18-65 years who received the Ad26.COV2.S COVID-19 vaccine or a placebo. For the CDR3, the sequence is CATDQGDTEAFF. The sequenced DNA is TGTGCCACCGATCAGGGGGACACTGAAGCTTTCTTT.